This entry features one T cell receptor beta chain sequence. Its antigen remains unknown. The blood sample was taken during the colonoscopy visit. The CDR3 totals 19 residues. This sample was taken from a study of pediatric ulcerative colitis. Whole-study results and caveats: Rectal repertoires separated controls, mild-moderate and acute severe colitis. Repertoires came from total lymphocyte DNA, so rare subsets like regulatory T cells may be missed.

The protocol was immunoSEQ multiplex PCR, while the TCRdb copy is restricted to in-frame clones and leaves out a portion. The sample lists tens of thousands of clones, around 85% occurring once. The clonotype originates from a boy between 10 and 17 years old with severe ulcerative colitis. The sample comprised blood. This chain joins TRBV21-1 and TRBJ2-7; the tabulated D call, TRBD2, remains unverified against the DNA. TRBV21-1 is assigned pseudogene status. The CDR3 coding sequence is TGTGCCAGCAGCAAAGCGCTAGGGACTAGCGGGATCGACTCCTACGAGCAGTACTTC. Protein product: CASSKALGTSGIDSYEQYF.